The clone carrying this T cell receptor (beta chain) was found many times. These data come from a study of T cells in Graves' hyperthyroidism and ophthalmopathy. With 1 base removed from V and 7 bases from J, the gap between germline ends came to 11 bases. The CDR3 has 13 residues. The germline gives CDR1 SEHNR, CDR2 FQNEAQ (reference sequence). Researchers amplified the TCR beta CDR3 regions from RNA transcripts. Initially, a first-round RT-PCR of the TCR CDR3 employed the HTBI primer set. TCRdb itself ran the multiplex PCR reads through MiXCR, one entry per CDR3 protein. The top ten hold about 11% of the sample, which has 400,000 to 550,000 distinct CDR3 sequences, less than 25% seen once.

The sample was blood. The source is a woman aged 30 to 39 with Graves' ophthalmopathy. The gene calls are TRBV7-9 and TRBJ2-7, with TRBD1 as a possible D gene (6 bases). The CDR3 sequence is CASSLEGQTEQYF. The CDR3 coding sequence is TGTGCCAGCAGCTTAGAAGGACAGACGGAGCAGTACTTC. Full variable domain (rest looked up from reference TRBV7-9 and TRBJ2-7): DTGVSQNPRHKITKRGQNVTFRCDPISEHNRLYWYRQTLGQGPEFLTYFQNEAQLEKSRLLSDRFSAERPKGSFSTLEIQRTEQGDSAMYLCASSLEGQTEQYFGPGTRLTVT.